This record looks at one T cell receptor beta chain sequence and its context. The antigen this receptor binds is unknown. Base qualities are missing; no much larger clone stands one base away. This specimen belongs to a study of blood T cell repertoires in COVID-19 (dated by TCRdb to 2020 to 2022). About the study as a whole: Samples covering the acute and convalescent phases of COVID-19 were provided by collaborators in the United States, Italy and Spain. The material from the prospective study consisted of cDNA or gDNA derived from T cells, B-cell-depleted T cells, or PBMCs. The dataset comprised deeply sampled blood TCRbeta repertoires from subjects exposed to, actively infected with, or recovered from COVID-19. The repertoires were released in a freely available public database intended as a resource for research on the immune response to SARS-CoV-2. The samples were drawn from the first 160 participants of the ongoing ImmuneRACE study and from about 1,200 subjects provided by 6 global collaborators. A de-identified subject ID, COVID-19 status, age in years and sex were almost always included in the sample metadata. Where HLA class I and class II types were available, the types were taken from metadata supplied by the sample provider, not from assay-based typing. What the study reported, not specific to this receptor: The quantity of clinical and demographic metadata differed by source and by participant and was supplied without curation.

Participants in the prospective study were aged roughly 18 to 100 years, lived in over 20 United States geographic areas, and enrolled through a virtual design. To assign participants to cohorts, the prospective study relied on clinical history that participants themselves reported in a screening survey and a study questionnaire. In the prospective study, whole blood, serum and a nasopharyngeal or oropharyngeal swab were collected from each participant by mobile phlebotomists. Over an approximately 2-month period, participants in the prospective study had the option of providing additional blood draws and questionnaires. Before DNA extraction, blood samples from the prospective study were shipped at room temperature or frozen. TCRbeta CDR3 regions were amplified from genomic DNA using the immunoSEQ Assay, a bias-controlled multiplex PCR. Under the source paper's analysis protocol: Within the assay, amplification of reference gene primers was used to estimate how many nucleated cells each sample contained. To quantify the absolute abundance of each unique TCRbeta CDR3 rearrangement, sequence reads were collapsed and filtered. Productive Simpson clonality was computed per sample as the square root of Simpson's diversity index over productive rearrangements. TCRdb mirrors the immuneACCESS table, restricted to in-frame sequences. Some clones are absent from its copies; in checked studies, under half trace to an unresolved V gene, and the reason for the others is unknown. V and J calls and clone size are as listed in that table; D and trimming were resolved from the DNA. This sample is represented by 150,000 to 200,000 clones; 82% of them were singletons. Jointly, the top ten make up around 5.2% of the sample.

In the germline V gene (reference sequence), CDR1 corresponds to LNHNV and CDR2 to YYDKDF. The CDR3, from cysteine to phenylalanine, totals 17 residues. Of the read, only the CDR3 DNA is kept; its 51 bases are in frame from base 1. From V the trimming removes 1 base and from J it removes 0 bases, while the gene matches leave 5 bases of the junction unaccounted for. The rearrangement combines TRBV15 with TRBJ2-2; a stretch of 7 junction bases matches TRBD2. The sequencing input was PBMCs or T cells enriched from blood (not recorded which). This sequence originates from a woman aged 60 to 75 with acute COVID-19. DNA sequence: TGTGCCACCAGCAGAGTCCGGAGCGGGGCGAACACCGGGGAGCTGTTTTTT. The encoded protein is CATSRVRSGANTGELFF.